This T cell receptor beta chain comes out of a study of CD8 T cells in ankylosing spondylitis. Study-wide results and caveats: Characteristic of ankylosing spondylitis blood, it appeared, was a TCR beta motif comprising about eight highly homologous variants. Disease-linked clones displayed a CD8+ phenotype and appeared relatively rarely in peripheral blood.

Via MiXCR, TCRdb re-called the 5' RACE reads, giving one row per CDR3 protein. The sample includes about 200,000 distinct CDR3 sequences, about 26% of them seen just once. In its sample, this clonotype was seen many times. Its antigen is still unknown. The V end was cut by 3 bases, the J end by 5 bases, with 16 bases between. Germline V CDR1 and CDR2: LNHNV, YYDKDF (reference sequence). The length of the CDR3 is 15 residues. This receptor was taken from a male donor with ankylosing spondylitis or in good health (not recorded which). Specimen: blood, either unsorted or a sorted T cell fraction (not recorded which). This chain joins TRBV15 and TRBJ2-5, with D tentatively TRBD2 (6 bases). The CDR3 spells CATSRAHGGVETQYF. CDR3 in DNA: TGTGCCACCAGCAGGGCTCACGGGGGAGTGGAGACCCAGTACTTC.